This is a list of T cell receptor beta chains from one sample in a study of tumor-infiltrating lymphocytes in primary liver carcinoma. In TCRdb, the multiplex PCR reads were re-called with MiXCR into one record per CDR3 protein. The sample comprises 150,000 to 200,000 distinct CDR3 sequences, about 60% of which are singletons, and around three quarters rests with the top ten. The sample comprised peripheral blood. The receptors originated from a middle-aged man with primary liver carcinoma and hepatitis B virus infection. Each CDR3 is given with its conserved first and last residue. Each record gives: clone size, D gene, V gene, J gene, CDR3 protein, CDR3 DNA. The D gene is left open where the match is weak. Not every row has a clone size; where given, it reads once, few, many or a size class.

clone_size: many; d_call: .; v_call: TRBV11-2; j_call: TRBJ2-3; cdr3_aa: CASRSSERWTQYF; cdr3_nt: TGTGCCAGCAGATCGTCGGAGAGATGGACGCAGTATTTT
clone_size: .; d_call: .; v_call: TRBV6-8; j_call: TRBJ1-3; cdr3_aa: CASSPRAARSGNTIYF; cdr3_nt: TGTGCCAGCAGCCCCCGGGCGGCCCGCTCTGGAAACACCATATATTTT
clone_size: many; d_call: .; v_call: TRBV29-1; j_call: TRBJ1-2; cdr3_aa: CSAEGGSGGATF; cdr3_nt: TGCAGCGCAGAGGGCGGGTCTGGAGGTGCCACCTTC
clone_size: .; d_call: TRBD2; v_call: TRBV5-8; j_call: TRBJ2-5; cdr3_aa: CASSFSGTSGSETQYF; cdr3_nt: TGTGCCAGCAGCTTTTCCGGGACTAGCGGGAGTGAGACCCAGTACTTC
clone_size: few; d_call: .; v_call: TRBV4-2; j_call: TRBJ2-1; cdr3_aa: CASSQGVVTANEQFF; cdr3_nt: TGTGCCAGCAGCCAAGGGGTCGTGACAGCGAATGAGCAGTTCTTC
clone_size: many; d_call: .; v_call: TRBV11-2; j_call: TRBJ2-4; cdr3_aa: CASRTVGQRQNIQYF; cdr3_nt: TGTGCCAGCAGGACTGTGGGGCAGCGCCAAAACATTCAGTACTTC
clone_size: .; d_call: TRBD1; v_call: TRBV29-1; j_call: TRBJ1-2; cdr3_aa: CSAALTGCTTANYGYTF; cdr3_nt: TGCAGCGCTGCCCTGACAGGGTGCACGACCGCTAACTATGGCTACACCTTC
clone_size: .; d_call: .; v_call: TRBV10-3; j_call: TRBJ1-4; cdr3_aa: CAISPSGDNNEKLFF; cdr3_nt: TGTGCCATCAGCCCCTCGGGGGACAATAATGAAAAACTGTTTTTT
clone_size: .; d_call: .; v_call: TRBV6-1; j_call: TRBJ2-1; cdr3_aa: CASSIQGYNEQFF; cdr3_nt: TGTGCCAGCAGCATCCAGGGATACAATGAGCAGTTCTTC
clone_size: .; d_call: .; v_call: TRBV12-3/TRBV12-4; j_call: TRBJ1-6; cdr3_aa: CASSFGPLITLHF; cdr3_nt: TGTGCCAGCAGTTTTGGTCCCCTCATCACCCTCCACTTT
clone_size: many; d_call: TRBD2; v_call: TRBV12-3/TRBV12-4; j_call: TRBJ2-5; cdr3_aa: CASSRTSGQETQYF; cdr3_nt: TGTGCCAGCAGCAGGACTAGCGGCCAAGAGACCCAGTACTTC
clone_size: .; d_call: .; v_call: TRBV25-1; j_call: TRBJ2-5; cdr3_aa: CASSPHAGQETQYF; cdr3_nt: TGTGCCAGCAGTCCCCACGCCGGCCAAGAGACCCAGTACTTC
clone_size: .; d_call: .; v_call: TRBV12-3/TRBV12-4; j_call: TRBJ2-7; cdr3_aa: CASTLVGGAINEQYF; cdr3_nt: TGTGCCAGCACTTTAGTGGGGGGCGCAATTAACGAGCAGTACTTC
clone_size: many; d_call: .; v_call: TRBV11-3; j_call: TRBJ1-1; cdr3_aa: CASSLGQANTEAFF; cdr3_nt: TGTGCCAGCAGCTTGGGGCAGGCGAACACTGAAGCTTTCTTT
clone_size: .; d_call: .; v_call: TRBV2; j_call: TRBJ2-5; cdr3_aa: CASNIGETQYF; cdr3_nt: TGTGCCAGCAATATCGGGGAGACCCAGTACTTC
clone_size: .; d_call: .; v_call: TRBV6-1; j_call: TRBJ2-1; cdr3_aa: CASTTRAIYNEQFF; cdr3_nt: TGTGCCAGCACGACCAGGGCTATATACAATGAGCAGTTCTTC